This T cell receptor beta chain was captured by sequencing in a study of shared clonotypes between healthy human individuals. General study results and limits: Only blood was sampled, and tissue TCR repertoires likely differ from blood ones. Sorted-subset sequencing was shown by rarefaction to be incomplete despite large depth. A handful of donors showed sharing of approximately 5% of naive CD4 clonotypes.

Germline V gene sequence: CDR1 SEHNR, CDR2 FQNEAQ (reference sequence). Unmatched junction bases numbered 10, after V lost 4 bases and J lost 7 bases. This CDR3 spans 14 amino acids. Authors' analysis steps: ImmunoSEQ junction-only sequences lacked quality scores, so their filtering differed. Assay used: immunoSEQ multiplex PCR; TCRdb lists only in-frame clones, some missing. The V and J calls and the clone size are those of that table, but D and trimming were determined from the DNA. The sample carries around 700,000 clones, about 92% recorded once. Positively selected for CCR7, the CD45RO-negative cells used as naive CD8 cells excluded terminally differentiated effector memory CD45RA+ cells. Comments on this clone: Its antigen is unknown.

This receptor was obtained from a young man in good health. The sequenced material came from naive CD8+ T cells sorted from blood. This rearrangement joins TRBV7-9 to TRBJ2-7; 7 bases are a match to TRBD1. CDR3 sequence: CASSSTGAYGEQYF. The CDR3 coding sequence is TGTGCCAGCAGCTCTACAGGGGCCTATGGAGAGCAGTACTTC.